This TCR beta chain was sequenced during a study of T cells in Graves' hyperthyroidism and ophthalmopathy. Study-wide background: Peripheral blood was taken when the disease was first diagnosed, before any treatment began. The study's findings and limits: It was a median around 6 months before onset that the model predicted ophthalmopathy.

Trimming left V 3 bases short and J 10 bases short, with 13 bases between. CDR3 length: 14 residues. Germline V gives CDR1 MDHEN, CDR2 SYDVKM. TCR beta CDR3 regions were amplified from RNA transcripts. HTBI primers were the set used in a first-round RT-PCR of the TCR CDR3. TCRdb re-called the multiplex PCR reads with MiXCR, one entry per CDR3 protein. The table records about 520,000 distinct CDR3 sequences, approximately 25% of them present only once. Exclusion of a patient resulted from uncontrolled infection, other autoimmune disease, pregnancy or lactation. This clonotype turned up a few times. Antigen specificity is unknown.

The V and J genes are TRBV28 and TRBJ1-6; TRBD1 might be the D (5 bases). Sequences were obtained from blood. The clonotype was recovered from a woman aged 25 to 39 with Graves' ophthalmopathy. This CDR3 reads CASSFGAGFSPLHF. For the CDR3, the DNA is TGTGCCAGCAGTTTTGGGGCAGGGTTCTCACCCCTCCACTTT.